This T cell receptor (beta chain) was identified during a study of shared clonotypes between healthy human individuals. Findings of the study overall: The study sampled only blood, and tissue repertoires likely differ.

It was across several immunoSEQ plates that each subset's genomic DNA was evenly split. The assay was immunoSEQ multiplex PCR, and TCRdb's table has in-frame clones only and misses some. The repertoire holds a few million clones, with approximately 90% as singletons. Remarks on this clone: Antigen unknown.

CDR3 length: 13 residues. The germline V and J ends were trimmed by 6 bases and 8 bases, with 14 bases remaining between them. CDR1 is ENHRY and CDR2 is SYGVKD in the germline V gene. The clonotype comes from a man younger than 35 in good health. Sample: naive CD4+ T cells sorted from blood. The subset here: CD45RA+ positively selected. The rearrangement uses TRBV10-3 and TRBJ1-3, with D possibly being TRBD1 (5 bases). The CDR3: CAIRPTEADTIYF. CDR3 nucleotides: TGTGCCATCAGGCCGACAGAGGCGGACACCATATATTTT.